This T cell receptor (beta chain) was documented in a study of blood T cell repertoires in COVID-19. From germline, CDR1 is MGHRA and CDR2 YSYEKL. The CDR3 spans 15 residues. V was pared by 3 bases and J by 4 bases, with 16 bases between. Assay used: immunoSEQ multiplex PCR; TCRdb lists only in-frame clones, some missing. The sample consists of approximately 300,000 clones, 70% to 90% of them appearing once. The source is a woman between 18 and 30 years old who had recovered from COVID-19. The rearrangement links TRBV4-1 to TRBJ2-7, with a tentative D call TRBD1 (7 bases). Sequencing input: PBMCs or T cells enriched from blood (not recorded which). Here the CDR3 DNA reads TGCGCCAGCAGCCATCCACAGACAGGGAGGTACGAGCAGTACTTC. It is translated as CASSHPQTGRYEQYF.